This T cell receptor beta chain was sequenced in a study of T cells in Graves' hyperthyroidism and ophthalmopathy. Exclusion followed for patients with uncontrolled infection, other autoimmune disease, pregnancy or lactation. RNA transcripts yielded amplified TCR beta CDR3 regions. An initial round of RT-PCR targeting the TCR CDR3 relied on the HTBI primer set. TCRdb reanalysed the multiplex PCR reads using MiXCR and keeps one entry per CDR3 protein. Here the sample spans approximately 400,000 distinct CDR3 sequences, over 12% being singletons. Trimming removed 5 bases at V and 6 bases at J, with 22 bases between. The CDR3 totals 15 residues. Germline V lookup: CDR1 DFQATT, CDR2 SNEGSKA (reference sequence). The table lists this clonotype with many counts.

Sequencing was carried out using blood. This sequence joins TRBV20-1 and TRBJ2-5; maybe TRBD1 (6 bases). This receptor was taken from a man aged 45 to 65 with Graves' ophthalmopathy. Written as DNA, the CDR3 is TGCAGTGCTGCCCACCCGACAGGTGGGTTGAAGACCCAGTACTTC. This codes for CSAAHPTGGLKTQYF.